The 26 T cell receptor beta chains reported below all come from one sample, sequenced in a study of early stage breast cancer tumors. Clones were read by immunoSEQ multiplex PCR, and TCRdb kept only the in-frame ones, dropping some. The sample records about 72,000 clones, under 85% being singletons. Input material: blood. Receptor source: a person in their sixties or seventies with breast cancer.

This chain links TRBV5-1 with TRBJ1-6; D not resolved. Germline V lookup: CDR1 SGHRS, CDR2 YFSETQ. This CDR3 is 13 amino acids long. V was cut by 4 bases and J by 9 bases, with 11 bases left in between. In nucleotides, the CDR3 is TGCGCCAGCAGCCCGGACGGGAGTTCACCCCTCCACTTT. Amino acid sequence: CASSPDGSSPLHF.

The rearrangement uses TRBV5-5 and TRBJ2-1, with D unclear. The V gene's germline CDR1 is SGHKS and CDR2 YYEKEE (reference sequence). The CDR3 is made up of 16 amino acids. V lost 4 bases and J 8 bases, leaving 22 bases between the germline ends. The CDR3 loop is CASSTISGMRLDEQFF. The DNA for the CDR3 is TGTGCCAGCAGCACTATATCAGGAATGCGTCTTGATGAGCAGTTCTTC.

This chain uses TRBV6-5 with TRBJ1-1, with no clear D. The V end lost 6 bases, the J end lost 4 bases, and 6 bases lay between the germline ends. The CDR3 sequence is 11 residues long. CDR1 and CDR2 (germline): MNHEY, SVGAGI. For the CDR3, the DNA is TGTGCCAGCAGGGGCCCCACTGAAGCTTTCTTT. Its protein is CASRGPTEAFF.

This clone has more than one count but fewer than ten. The CDR3 nucleotides are TGTGCCAGCAGCTCGACAGGGCTTAATGAAAAACTGTTTTTT. As protein: CASSSTGLNEKLFF. The genes are TRBV7-9 and TRBJ1-4, with 7 bases that match TRBD1. J gave up 4 bases and V 4 bases, and 3 bases lay outside the gene matches. This CDR3 region has 14 residues. Per the germline V gene, CDR1 is SEHNR and CDR2 is FQNEAQ (reference sequence). Looking up the rest from reference TRBV7-9 and TRBJ1-4 gives the full variable domain: DTGVSQNPRHKITKRGQNVTFRCDPISEHNRLYWYRQTLGQGPEFLTYFQNEAQLEKSRLLSDRFSAERPKGSFSTLEIQRTEQGDSAMYLCASSSTGLNEKLFFGSGTQLSVL.

The chain links TRBV29-1 to TRBJ2-3; a possible D gene is TRBD1 (6 bases). The CDR3 loop spans 13 amino acids. CDR1 is SQVTM and CDR2 is ANQGSEA in the germline V gene. V shed 7 bases and J shed 0 bases, with 11 bases lying between them. CDR3 protein: CSARQGSTDTQYF. In nucleotides, the CDR3 is TGCAGCGCCCGGCAGGGGAGCACAGATACGCAGTATTTT.

V and J are TRBV4-1 and TRBJ1-2, with D uncertain. Between the trimmed V and J ends, which lost 2 bases and 6 bases, there was a span of 16 bases. The germline CDR1 and CDR2 sequences are MGHRA and YSYEKL. This CDR3 region has 15 residues. The CDR3 DNA follows: TGCGCCAGCAGCCAACAACCGGAGGGTGGGAATGGCTACACCTTC. The encoded protein is CASSQQPEGGNGYTF.

This chain uses TRBV6-5 with TRBJ2-7; 8 bases align to TRBD2. The CDR3 length is 15 residues. Per the germline V gene, CDR1 is MNHEY and CDR2 is SVGAGI. Trimming at V came to 4 bases and at J to 0 bases, leaving 5 bases not matched to a gene. The CDR3 DNA reads TGTGCCAGCAGTTCCCCGGGGGGGAACTCCTACGAGCAGTACTTC. Encoded protein: CASSSPGGNSYEQYF.

The chain joins TRBV11-2 to TRBJ1-2; TRBD1 is a possible D gene (6 bases). V was clipped by 3 bases and J by 2 bases, with 16 bases between them. The CDR3 covers 16 residues. In germline, CDR1 is SGHAT, CDR2 FQNNGV. CDR3 in amino acids: CASSFPVDRNNYGYTF. The CDR3 DNA reads TGTGCCAGCAGCTTCCCCGTGGACAGAAACAACTATGGCTACACCTTC.

CDR3 loop: CASSLRGTGTDTQYF. The CDR3 nucleotides are TGTGCCAGCAGCTTACGGGGGACAGGTACAGATACGCAGTATTTT. The V call is TRBV11-2, the J call TRBJ2-3, with 8 bases aligning to TRBD1. Germline V CDR1 and CDR2: SGHAT, FQNNGV. The length of the CDR3 is 15 residues. The V gene end was trimmed by 2 bases and the J gene end by 3 bases; junction bases not matched to a gene: 4.

This clone has only one observation. The V and J genes are TRBV11-2 and TRBJ2-3; 11 bases are a match to TRBD2. Trimming cost V 5 bases and J 3 bases; bases outside gene matches: 7. Per the germline V gene, CDR1 is SGHAT and CDR2 is FQNNGV. This CDR3 comprises 16 residues. The CDR3 sequence: CASSALAGGLTDTQYF. The CDR3 DNA sequence: TGTGCCAGCAGCGCCTTAGCGGGGGGGCTGACAGATACGCAGTATTTT.

A note on this clone: The junction departs from the called germline gene at one end, perhaps through a read error. The chain employs TRBV14 and TRBJ1-2, with no clear D. Germline V gene data show CDR1 as SGHDN and CDR2 as FVKESK. This CDR3 is 13 amino acids long. The DNA of the CDR3 is TGTGCCAGCAGACAAGCGGGGAGGTATGGCTACACCTTC. As protein: CASRQAGRYGYTF.

This chain links TRBV28 with TRBJ2-5, with 9 nucleotides matching TRBD2. The CDR3 extends over 14 amino acids. Germline trimming cut 6 bases from V and 2 bases from J; bases unmatched to any gene: 4. Germline CDR1 reads MDHEN; CDR2 reads SYDVKM. The CDR3 coding sequence is TGTGCCAGCAGCAAAGCGGGAGGTCAAGAGACCCAGTACTTC. Protein product: CASSKAGGQETQYF. Full variable domain (outside the CDR3, taken from reference TRBV28 and TRBJ2-5): DVKVTQSSRYLVKRTGEKVFLECVQDMDHENMFWYRQDPGLGLRLIYFSYDVKMKEKGDIPEGYSVSREKKERFSLILESASTNQTSMYLCASSKAGGQETQYFGPGTRLLVL.

V usage is TRBV5-1 and J usage is TRBJ1-1; D unclear. V lost 0 bases and J 4 bases, leaving 7 bases between the germline ends. The germline V gene has CDR1 SGHRS and CDR2 YFSETQ. The CDR3 spans 13 residues. In DNA form, the CDR3 reads TGCGCCAGCAGCTTGGCCCCCTTCACTGAAGCTTTCTTT. Amino acid sequence: CASSLAPFTEAFF.

This chain connects TRBV19 to TRBJ2-3; a possible D gene is TRBD2 (6 bases). The CDR3 is 13 residues long. Deletions cut 11 bases from V and 6 bases from J, with 18 bases between. Per the germline V gene, CDR1 is LNHDA and CDR2 is SQIVND (reference sequence). DNA of the CDR3: TGTGCCCTTTTGACTAGTCGGCGGGATACGCAGTATTTT. This gives the protein CALLTSRRDTQYF. The complete variable domain, with remaining parts taken from reference TRBV19 and TRBJ2-3, reads DGGITQSPKYLFRKEGQNVTLSCEQNLNHDAMYWYRQDPGQGLRLIYYSQIVNDFQKGDIAEGYSVSREKKESFPLTVTSAQKNPTAFYLCALLTSRRDTQYFGPGTRLTVL.

The chain combines TRBV7-8 with TRBJ1-1; TRBD1 is a possible D gene (6 bases). This CDR3 is built from 14 residues. Trimming left V 5 bases short and J 0 bases short, with 10 bases between. From germline, CDR1 is SGHVS and CDR2 FQNEAQ. The DNA of the CDR3 is TGTGCCAGCAGCGAAACAGGGCTGAACACTGAAGCTTTCTTT. Residues: CASSETGLNTEAFF. Based on the CDR3 plus reference TRBV7-8 and TRBJ1-1, the full variable domain is GAGVSQSPRYKVAKRGQDVALRCDPISGHVSLFWYQQALGQGPEFLTYFQNEAQLDKSGLPSDRFFAERPEGSVSTLKIQRTQQEDSAVYLCASSETGLNTEAFFGQGTRLTVV.

The gene calls are TRBV1 and TRBJ2-1; TRBD2 is the table's D call, not checked against the DNA. TRBV1 is an annotated pseudogene. The CDR3 loop spans 16 amino acids. CDR3 DNA: TGCACCAGCAGCCAAAACGGGGGGCCTCCCTACAATGAGCAGTTCTTC. This encodes CTSSQNGGPPYNEQFF.

This sequence joins TRBV30 and TRBJ2-1; D might be TRBD2 (5 bases). V dropped 3 bases and J dropped 2 bases, with 14 bases sitting between them. CDR1 and CDR2 from the germline V gene are GTSNPN and SVGIG (reference sequence). The CDR3 is made up of 15 amino acids. The CDR3 protein is CAWRQTSGPYNEQFF. CDR3 DNA sequence: TGTGCCTGGAGACAAACTAGTGGCCCCTACAATGAGCAGTTCTTC.

This clone occurred once. This chain links TRBV5-5 with TRBJ2-2, with TRBD2 as a possible D gene (6 bases). The CDR3 is 16 residues long. V was cut by 2 bases and J by 0 bases, with 11 bases left in between. Per germline, CDR1 SGHKS and CDR2 YYEKEE (reference sequence). CDR3 region: CASSFNPGANTGELFF. CDR3 DNA: TGTGCCAGCAGCTTTAACCCGGGAGCGAACACCGGGGAGCTGTTTTTT.

This chain joins TRBV9 and TRBJ2-1, with 7 bases matching TRBD1. J was trimmed by 0 bases and V by 0 bases; bases with no gene match: 6. This CDR3 is 17 amino acids long. In germline, CDR1 is SGDLS, CDR2 YYNGEE. The CDR3 DNA follows: TGTGCCAGCAGCGTAGCTTCTGGACAGGACTCCTACAATGAGCAGTTCTTC. Translating it yields CASSVASGQDSYNEQFF.

This clone was counted a single time. The chain recombines TRBV6-5 with TRBJ1-2, with D tentatively TRBD1 (5 bases). Trimming took 5 bases from V and 5 from J, leaving 12 bases between them. CDR1 and CDR2 from the germline V gene are MNHEY and SVGAGI. The CDR3 runs 13 residues. The CDR3 nucleotides are TGTGCCAGCAGTGACACAGGCAGTTATGGCTACACCTTC. This codes for CASSDTGSYGYTF.

This clone has only a few counts. The V call is TRBV4-1, the J call TRBJ1-5, with no clear D. The ends were cut back, 0 bases at V and 5 bases at J, with 8 bases in the middle. This CDR3 has 14 residues. Germline-derived CDR1 and CDR2 are MGHRA and YSYEKL. Here the CDR3 reads CASSQEIGYQPQHF. Written as DNA, the CDR3 is TGCGCCAGCAGCCAAGAGATCGGTTATCAGCCCCAGCATTTT.

The chain is built from TRBV7-8 and TRBJ2-3; D is undetermined. The CDR3 consists of 16 residues. Germline V CDR1 and CDR2: SGHVS, FQNEAQ. V lost 6 bases to trimming and J lost 2 bases, with 18 bases between them. The CDR3 reads CASSRYEAPYTDTQYF. CDR3 nucleotide sequence: TGTGCCAGCAGTCGCTACGAAGCGCCATACACAGATACGCAGTATTTT. The variable domain in full, completed from reference TRBV7-8 and TRBJ2-3, reads GAGVSQSPRYKVAKRGQDVALRCDPISGHVSLFWYQQALGQGPEFLTYFQNEAQLDKSGLPSDRFFAERPEGSVSTLKIQRTQQEDSAVYLCASSRYEAPYTDTQYFGPGTRLTVL.

V and J are TRBV4-2 and TRBJ2-7, with D maybe TRBD2 (6 bases). With 3 bases removed from V and 2 bases from J, the gap between germline ends came to 23 bases. In germline, CDR1 is LGHNA, CDR2 YNFKEQ. This CDR3 has 18 amino acids. CDR3 sequence (DNA): TGTGCCAGCAGCCAGTTTCCAGAGGGACTCCAGAGGACCTACGAGCAGTACTTC. It codes for CASSQFPEGLQRTYEQYF.

The chain recombines TRBV6-5 with TRBJ2-5; tentative D call: TRBD1 (7 bases). Trimming removed 7 bases from V and 4 bases from J, with 16 bases in between. Germline loops: CDR1 MNHEY, CDR2 SVGAGI. This CDR3 comprises 14 residues. CDR3 residues: CASTSGGGGETQYF. CDR3 DNA: TGTGCCAGCACTTCAGGGGGAGGAGGAGAGACCCAGTACTTC.

The V gene is TRBV28, the J gene TRBJ2-7; 10 positions agree with TRBD1. The CDR3 is 14 residues long. With 2 bases clipped from V and 5 bases from J, the junction kept 3 bases outside the gene matches. Germline CDR1 is MDHEN and CDR2 is SYDVKM. DNA for the CDR3: TGTGCCAGCAGTTTAGGGGACAGGGGCAACGAGCAGTACTTC. Translation gives CASSLGDRGNEQYF.

This clone was detected only a few times. The CDR3 region is CASSVAGHGYTF. The DNA of the CDR3 is TGTGCCAGCAGTGTCGCAGGGCACGGCTACACCTTC. This rearrangement joins TRBV25-1 to TRBJ1-2; D may be TRBD1 (5 bases). This CDR3 has 12 residues. Germline lookup yields CDR1 MGHDK and CDR2 SYGVNS. V shed 4 bases and J shed 8 bases, with 11 bases lying between them.